These 9 T cell receptor beta chains originate from one sample sequenced in a study of post-analysis software for immune sequencing data. The study, taken as a whole, reports: Five or six TRBV segments appeared more often in patients than in controls, and TRBV5-6, TRBV5-1 and TRBV20-1 were among these.

Their antigens are not known. Included in the TCR beta cDNA libraries were unique molecular identifiers. TCRdb reanalysed the PCR reads using MiXCR and keeps one entry per CDR3 protein. The profile shows some 450,000 distinct CDR3 sequences, around 40% of them singletons. Sequencing was done on a sample of blood. The origin of the receptors is a girl aged 5-17 years with multiple sclerosis.

The chain has TRBV20-1 and TRBJ1-1; D is undetermined. Between the trimmed V and J ends, which lost 1 base and 2 bases, there was a span of 11 bases. Germline values: CDR1 DFQATT, CDR2 SNEGSKA (reference sequence). The CDR3 runs 14 residues. The CDR3 DNA reads TGCAGTGCTAGAGTTGTCTCCAGTAACACTGAAGCTTTCTTT. Translated, it gives CSARVVSSNTEAFF.

The chain couples TRBV4-3 to TRBJ2-1; weak D call: TRBD2 (6 bases). The CDR3 runs 17 residues. Trimming stripped 3 bases from V and 0 bases from J, with 15 bases between. Germline values: CDR1 LGHNA, CDR2 YSLEER. CDR3 bases: TGCGCCAGCAGCCAGTATATCGGAGGGAGCTCCTACAATGAGCAGTTCTTC. Translated, it gives CASSQYIGGSSYNEQFF.

This clonotype was detected only a few times. The chain is built from TRBV5-1 and TRBJ1-5; the D is unclear. The CDR3 spans 15 residues. V lost 0 bases to trimming and J lost 4 bases, with 11 bases between them. CDR1 is SGHRS, CDR2 YFSETQ, per germline. Here the CDR3 DNA reads TGCGCCAGCAGCTTGGCGGCAGGCAATAATCAGCCCCAGCATTTT. This encodes CASSLAAGNNQPQHF.

This clonotype was seen a few times. V is TRBV4-3 and J is TRBJ2-1; D is uncertain. Deletions cut 6 bases from V and 4 bases from J, with 10 bases between. There are 13 residues in the CDR3. CDR1 is LGHNA and CDR2 is YSLEER in the germline V gene. For the CDR3, the DNA is TGCGCCAGCAGGGGTCTTTCATACAATGAGCAGTTCTTC. This translates into CASRGLSYNEQFF.

This clonotype was detected only a few times. The J gene is TRBJ1-1, the V gene TRBV29-1; D is uncertain. The germline V and J ends were trimmed by 6 bases and 3 bases, with 8 bases remaining between them. The CDR3 covers 11 residues. The germline CDR1 and CDR2 sequences are SQVTM and ANQGSEA. CDR3 protein: CSVARYTEAFF. The DNA of the CDR3 is TGCAGCGTCGCGCGGTACACTGAAGCTTTCTTT.

The sample holds a few counts of this clonotype. The chain is built from TRBV29-1 and TRBJ2-1; 8 positions match TRBD2. The germline CDR1 and CDR2 sequences are SQVTM and ANQGSEA. V gave up 4 bases and J gave up 6 bases; unmatched junction bases: 5. This CDR3 spans 13 amino acids. The DNA for the CDR3 is TGCAGCGTTGCCGGGAGGGCGAGCAATGAGCAGTTCTTC. Residues: CSVAGRASNEQFF.

V is TRBV20-1 and J is TRBJ2-4; 9 bases are shared with TRBD1. V lost 6 bases and J lost 12; bases outside the gene matches: 6. Germline V gene sequence: CDR1 DFQATT, CDR2 SNEGSKA (reference sequence). This CDR3 has 11 amino acids. As DNA, the CDR3 is TGCAGTGCGGGACAGGGTTACGATCAGTACTTC. Translation gives CSAGQGYDQYF.

The V gene is TRBV29-1, the J gene TRBJ2-5; TRBD2 agrees at 11 bases. The better agreement between TRBJ2-7 and the DNA end casts doubt on the J call. Looked up from germline, CDR1 is SQVTM and CDR2 is ANQGSEA. The CDR3 extends over 14 amino acids. CDR3 sequence reads: CSVTTSGVGDEQYF. The CDR3 DNA reads as TGCAGCGTTACGACTAGCGGGGTTGGTGACGAGCAGTACTTC.

V and J are TRBV15 and TRBJ2-7; D call uncertain. V lost 0 bases, J lost 2 bases, and 11 bases lay in between. The V gene's germline CDR1 is LNHNV and CDR2 YYDKDF (reference sequence). The CDR3 length is 15 residues. As DNA, the CDR3 is TGTGCCACCAGCAGAGAGGCAGACACAACCTACGAGCAGTACTTC. As protein: CATSREADTTYEQYF.